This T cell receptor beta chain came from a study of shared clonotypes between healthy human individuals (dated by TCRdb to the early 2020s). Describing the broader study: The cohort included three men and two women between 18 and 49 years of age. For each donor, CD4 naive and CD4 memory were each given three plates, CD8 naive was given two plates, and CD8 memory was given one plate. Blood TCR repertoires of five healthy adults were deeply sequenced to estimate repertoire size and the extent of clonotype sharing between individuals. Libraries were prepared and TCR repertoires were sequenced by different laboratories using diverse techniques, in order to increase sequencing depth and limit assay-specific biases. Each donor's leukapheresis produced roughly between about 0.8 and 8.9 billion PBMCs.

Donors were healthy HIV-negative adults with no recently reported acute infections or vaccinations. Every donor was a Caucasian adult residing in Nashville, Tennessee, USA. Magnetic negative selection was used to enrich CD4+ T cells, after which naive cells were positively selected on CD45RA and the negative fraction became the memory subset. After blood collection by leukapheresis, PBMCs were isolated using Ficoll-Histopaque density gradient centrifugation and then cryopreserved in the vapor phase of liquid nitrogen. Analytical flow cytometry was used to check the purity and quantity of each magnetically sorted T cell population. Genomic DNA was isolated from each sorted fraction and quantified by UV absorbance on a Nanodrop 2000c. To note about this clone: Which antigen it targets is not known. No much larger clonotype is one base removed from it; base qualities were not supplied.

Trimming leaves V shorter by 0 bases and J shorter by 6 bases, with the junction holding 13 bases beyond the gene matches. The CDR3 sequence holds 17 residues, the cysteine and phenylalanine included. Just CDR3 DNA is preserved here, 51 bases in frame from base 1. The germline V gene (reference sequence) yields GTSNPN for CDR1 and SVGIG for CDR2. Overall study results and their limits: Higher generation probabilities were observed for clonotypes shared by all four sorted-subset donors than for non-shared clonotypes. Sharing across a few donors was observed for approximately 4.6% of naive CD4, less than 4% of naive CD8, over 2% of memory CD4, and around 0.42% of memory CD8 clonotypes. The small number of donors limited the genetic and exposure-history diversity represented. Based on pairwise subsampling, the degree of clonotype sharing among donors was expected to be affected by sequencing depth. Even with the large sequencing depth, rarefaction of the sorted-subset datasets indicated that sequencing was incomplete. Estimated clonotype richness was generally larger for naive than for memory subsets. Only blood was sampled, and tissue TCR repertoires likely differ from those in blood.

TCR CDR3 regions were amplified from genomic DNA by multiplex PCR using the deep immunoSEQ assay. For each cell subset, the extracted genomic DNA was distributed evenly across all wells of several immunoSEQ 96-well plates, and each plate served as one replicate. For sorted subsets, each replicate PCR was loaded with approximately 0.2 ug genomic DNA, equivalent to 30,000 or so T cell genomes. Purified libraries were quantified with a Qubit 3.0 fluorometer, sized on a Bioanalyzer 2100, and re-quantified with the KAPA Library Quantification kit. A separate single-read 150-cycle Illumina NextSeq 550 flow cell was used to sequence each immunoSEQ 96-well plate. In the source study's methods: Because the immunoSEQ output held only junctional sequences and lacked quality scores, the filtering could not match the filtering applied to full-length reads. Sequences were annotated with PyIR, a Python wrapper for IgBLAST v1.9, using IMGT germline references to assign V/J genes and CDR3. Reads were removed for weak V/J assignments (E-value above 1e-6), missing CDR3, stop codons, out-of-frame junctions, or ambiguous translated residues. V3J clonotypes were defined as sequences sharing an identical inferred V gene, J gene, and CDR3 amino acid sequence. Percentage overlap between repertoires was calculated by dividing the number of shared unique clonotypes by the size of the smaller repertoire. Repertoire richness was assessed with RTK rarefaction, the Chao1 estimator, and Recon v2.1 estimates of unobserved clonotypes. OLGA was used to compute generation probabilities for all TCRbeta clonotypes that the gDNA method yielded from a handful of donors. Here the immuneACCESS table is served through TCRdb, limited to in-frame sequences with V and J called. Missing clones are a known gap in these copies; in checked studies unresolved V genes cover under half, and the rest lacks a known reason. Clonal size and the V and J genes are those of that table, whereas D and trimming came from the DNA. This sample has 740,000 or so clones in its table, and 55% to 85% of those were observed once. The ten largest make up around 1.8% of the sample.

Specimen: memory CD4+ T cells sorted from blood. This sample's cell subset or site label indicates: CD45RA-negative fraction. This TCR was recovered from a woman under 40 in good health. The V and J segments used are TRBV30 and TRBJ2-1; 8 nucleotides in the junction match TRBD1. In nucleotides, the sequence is TGTGCCTGGAGTGTACTGTTAGACAGGGGACGAGGCAATGAGCAGTTCTTC. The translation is CAWSVLLDRGRGNEQFF.